The T cell receptor beta chain under discussion was sequenced for a study of CD8+CD57+ T cells in acquired aplastic anemia (dated by TCRdb to 2017 to 2018). At the level of the whole study: A mean of about 3.2 ug of DNA, ranging from roughly 0.17 to 30 ug, was extracted from sorted CD4+ and CD8+ cells. A CD8+CD57+ expansion meant a frequency higher than the mean frequency seen in healthy subjects. Here is what the overall study found, with its caveats: Between patients and healthy controls, no significant difference in CD8+ Simpson's diversity was found (P=0.060). Roughly 30 CD8+ CDR3 sequences were found to be shared between patients and controls, but these sequences appeared to be highly expressed in patients and within the immunodominant clones of the patients.

The germline V gene gives CDR1 as KGHDR and CDR2 as SFDVKD. The CDR3 covers 14 residues, taking in both the cysteine and the phenylalanine. The only DNA kept is the CDR3, 42 bases in frame from the first base. Compared with germline, V lacks 7 bases and J lacks 4 bases; bases without a gene match: 2. Concerning this clonotype itself: Its antigen is not yet known. Qualities for individual bases were not recorded, and no much larger clone is one base off.

Patients chosen for sequencing had shown expansion of CD8+CD57+ cells by flow cytometry. Every patient had a diagnosis of severe acquired aplastic anemia based on International Study of Aplastic Anemia and Agranulocytosis and Camitta criteria. Patients had received no therapy at the time of blood sampling. The study deep-sequenced TCR repertoires of sorted CD4+ and CD8+ blood T cells from severe aplastic anemia patients and healthy subjects. Patients were enrolled under clinicaltrials.gov protocols 00001620, 01623167, 00001397, 00071045, 00081523 and 00961064 in the USA. Ficoll-Paque density gradient centrifugation was used to isolate peripheral blood mononuclear cells. Before DNA extraction, CD4+ and CD8+ T cells were sorted by FACS or by magnetic beads. Genomic DNA served as template for TCR beta VDJ combination and CDR3 sequence profiling. TCR repertoire sequencing was run on an Illumina HiSeq 2000. The authors' analysis ran thus. TRBV/TRBJ rearrangement plots, CDR3 size and DJ length profiles, and Simpson's diversity index were used to assess repertoires. The immunodominant clone was defined as the most abundant DNA sequence in deep sequencing data. CDR3 amino acid sequences were checked for sharing across subjects and were also compared against the VDJdb database and published repertoires. In TCRdb, the public reads were trimmed at Q25 with fastp and aligned with MiXCR, with productive beta chains retained. Every distinct CDR3 protein forms one entry, paired with its most common genes and DNA. Here the V and J calls rest on TCRdb's processing, not on the authors' analysis. Here the sample has fewer than 80,000 distinct CDR3 sequences; 70% occur a single time. The ten biggest clones cover 65% to 85% of the sample.

The V and J segments used are TRBV24-1 and TRBJ2-1; 11 bases in between match TRBD1. Input material: sorted CD4+, CD8+, or CD8+CD57+ T cells (not recorded which) from PBMCs. The TCR originated in a human donor with aplastic anemia. The bases read TGTGCCACCAGACGGGACAGGGGGTACAATGAGCAGTTCTTC. Translated, it reads CATRRDRGYNEQFF.